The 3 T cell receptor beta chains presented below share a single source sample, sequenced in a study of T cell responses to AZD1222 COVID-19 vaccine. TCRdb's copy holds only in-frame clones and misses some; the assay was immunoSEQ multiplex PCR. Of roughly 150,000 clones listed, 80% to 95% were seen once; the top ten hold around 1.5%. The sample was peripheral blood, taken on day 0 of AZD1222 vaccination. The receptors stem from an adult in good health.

CDR3 in DNA: TGTGCCAGCAACTTGATGGGGGTCCCTGGAAACACCATATATTTT. It yields the protein CASNLMGVPGNTIYF. This chain links TRBV7-2 with TRBJ1-3; maybe TRBD1 (5 bases). The germline V gene encodes CDR1 SGHTA and CDR2 FQGNSA. V lost 7 bases and J 2 bases, leaving 15 bases between the germline ends. CDR3 length: 15 residues.

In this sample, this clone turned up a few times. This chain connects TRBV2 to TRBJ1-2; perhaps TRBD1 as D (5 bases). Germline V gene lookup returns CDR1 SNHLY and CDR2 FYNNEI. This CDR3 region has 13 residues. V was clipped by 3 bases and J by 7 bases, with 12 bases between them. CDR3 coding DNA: TGTGCCAGCAGTGAGGTCAGGGTCGGTGGCTACACCTTC. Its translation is CASSEVRVGGYTF.

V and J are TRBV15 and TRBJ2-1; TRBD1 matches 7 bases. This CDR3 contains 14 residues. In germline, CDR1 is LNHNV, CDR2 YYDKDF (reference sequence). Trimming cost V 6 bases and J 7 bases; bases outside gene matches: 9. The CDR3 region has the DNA TGTGCCACCAGGTCGCGCGCAGGGGGAAATGAGCAGTTCTTC. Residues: CATRSRAGGNEQFF. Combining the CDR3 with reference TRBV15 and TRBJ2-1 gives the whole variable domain DAMVIQNPRYQVTQFGKPVTLSCSQTLNHNVMYWYQQKSSQAPKLLFHYYDKDFNNEADTPDNFQSRRPNTSFCFLDIRSPGLGDTAMYLCATRSRAGGNEQFFGPGTRLTVL.